Below are 18 T cell receptor beta chains sequenced from a single sample in a study of T cells after yellow fever vaccination. TCRdb fed the 5' RACE reads into MiXCR, producing one record per CDR3 protein. The profile covers fewer than 100,000 distinct CDR3 sequences, with about 5.8% appearing a single time and 35% to 45% taken by the ten largest. Sequenced here: CD8+ T cells sorted from PBMCs, sampled 10 days after the yellow fever booster vaccination. These receptors were collected from a man in his late teens or twenties who received the YFV17D yellow fever vaccine.

This clonotype was detected a few times. The CDR3 protein is CASSPPRVGYTF. In DNA, the CDR3 is TGTGCCAGCAGCCCCCCCAGGGTTGGCTACACCTTC. The genes are TRBV7-9 and TRBJ1-2, with a possible D match to TRBD1 (5 bases). Germline lookup yields CDR1 SEHNR and CDR2 FQNEAQ (reference sequence). The germline V and J ends were trimmed by 5 bases and 7 bases, with 11 bases remaining between them. This CDR3 spans 12 amino acids.

The CDR3 bases are TGTGCCAGCACCCAACGCGACAGGGTGGCCACCTGGGTCACCGGGGAGCTGTTTTTT. It codes for CASTQRDRVATWVTGELFF. This chain links TRBV12-3 or TRBV12-4 with TRBJ2-2, with 7 bases that match TRBD1. The V gene end was trimmed by 7 bases and the J gene end by 4 bases; junction bases not matched to a gene: 21. This CDR3 contains 19 residues.

This clonotype came up many times. The V gene is TRBV3-1, the J gene TRBJ2-2; D may be TRBD2 (5 bases). V lost 4 bases to trimming and J lost 3 bases, with 15 bases between them. Per germline, CDR1 LGHDT and CDR2 YNNKEL (reference sequence). The CDR3 sequence is 16 residues long. This CDR3 is CASSPLEGFDTGELFF. The CDR3 DNA follows: TGTGCCAGCAGCCCCCTCGAGGGTTTCGACACCGGGGAGCTGTTTTTT. Full variable domain (outside the CDR3, taken from reference TRBV3-1 and TRBJ2-2): DTAVSQTPKYLVTQMGNDKSIKCEQNLGHDTMYWYKQDSKKFLKIMFSYNNKELIINETVPNRFSPKSPDKAHLNLHINSLELGDSAVYFCASSPLEGFDTGELFFGEGSRLTVL.

This clonotype was observed a few times. The chain uses TRBV10-3 and TRBJ1-2; D not resolved. The germline V gene has CDR1 ENHRY and CDR2 SYGVKD. V lost 6 bases to trimming and J lost 3 bases, with 14 bases between them. The CDR3 is 14 amino acids. This chain's CDR3 is CAIRPTEQHYGYTF. CDR3 in DNA: TGTGCCATCAGGCCGACGGAACAGCACTATGGCTACACCTTC.

This chain links TRBV7-9 with TRBJ1-5; TRBD1 matches 7 bases. The V gene's germline CDR1 is SEHNR and CDR2 FQNEAQ (reference sequence). V dropped 1 base and J dropped 9; count of bases not matched to a gene: 9. This CDR3 region has 15 residues. The CDR3 DNA is TGTGCCAGCAGCTTAGGGGACAGTCTCATGGGGCCCCAGCATTTT. Amino acids: CASSLGDSLMGPQHF.

The gene calls are TRBV30 and TRBJ2-1, with TRBD2 identical over 13 bases. The length of the CDR3 is 15 residues. Germline values: CDR1 GTSNPN, CDR2 SVGIG (reference sequence). J gave up 6 bases and V 3 bases, and 5 bases lay outside the gene matches. CDR3 residues: CAWSVGLAGLNEQFF. The CDR3 region has the DNA TGTGCCTGGAGCGTGGGACTAGCGGGGCTCAATGAGCAGTTCTTC.

The CDR3 DNA sequence: TGCAGCGTTCCTAGTTCAACCGGGGAGCTGTTTTTT. Its protein product is CSVPSSTGELFF. The rearrangement uses TRBV29-1 and TRBJ2-2; D is ambiguous. The CDR3 totals 12 residues. Deletions cut 5 bases from V and 5 bases from J, with 9 bases between. CDR1 SQVTM and CDR2 ANQGSEA come from the germline V gene.

The gene calls are TRBV2 and TRBJ2-7; no clear D gene. The CDR3 spans 13 residues. V was cut by 6 bases and J by 6 bases, with 15 bases left in between. Germline CDR1 is SNHLY and CDR2 is FYNNEI. CDR3 amino acids: CASRESFSREQYV. As DNA, the CDR3 is TGTGCCAGCAGAGAGTCGTTCTCTCGCGAGCAGTACGTC.

This rearrangement joins TRBV11-2 to TRBJ2-1; D is unclear. V shed 1 base and J shed 3 bases, with 10 bases lying between them. The V gene's germline CDR1 is SGHAT and CDR2 FQNNGV. CDR3 length: 15 amino acids. This CDR3 reads CASSLVGTFYNEQFF. CDR3 coding DNA: TGTGCCAGCAGCTTAGTGGGAACCTTCTACAATGAGCAGTTCTTC.

This clonotype was observed a handful of times. The chain carries TRBV7-9 and TRBJ2-5; TRBD2 might be the D (7 bases). CDR3 length: 16 residues. Trimming left V 3 bases short and J 5 bases short, with 19 bases between. CDR1 SEHNR and CDR2 FQNEAQ come from the germline V gene (reference sequence). The CDR3 sequence: CASSFHSPRGGETQYF. The CDR3 nucleotides are TGTGCCAGCAGCTTTCATTCGCCGAGGGGGGGGGAGACCCAGTACTTC.

This clonotype was seen a few times. This chain links TRBV4-2 with TRBJ1-2; D call uncertain. Trimming left V 1 base short and J 6 bases short, with 15 bases between. Germline lookup yields CDR1 LGHNA and CDR2 YNFKEQ. The CDR3 contains 15 residues. This CDR3 reads CASSQGGQDIHGYTF. The CDR3 DNA reads TGTGCCAGCAGCCAAGGAGGGCAGGATATACATGGCTACACCTTC.

This clonotype was picked up many times. The CDR3 protein is CSVEVSGSSYEQYF. The CDR3 DNA follows: TGCAGCGTTGAGGTATCGGGGAGCTCCTACGAGCAGTACTTC. The chain has TRBV29-1 and TRBJ2-7; D might be TRBD2 (5 bases). The CDR3 is 14 amino acids. V was cut by 3 bases and J by 0 bases, with 12 bases left in between. Germline V gives CDR1 SQVTM, CDR2 ANQGSEA.

In its sample, this clonotype was seen a few times. The chain links TRBV27 to TRBJ2-7; D may match TRBD1 or TRBD2 (5 bases each). The V gene's germline CDR1 is MNHEY and CDR2 SMNVEV (reference sequence). CDR3 size: 14 residues. V lost 3 bases to trimming and J lost 2 bases, with 11 bases between them. The CDR3 DNA sequence: TGTGCCAGCAGTTTCGGGGACCCGACCTACGAGCAGTACTTC. Amino acid sequence: CASSFGDPTYEQYF.

This clonotype was counted ten times or more. V usage is TRBV20-1 and J usage is TRBJ2-2, with D unresolved. V dropped 7 bases and J dropped 5 bases, with 11 bases sitting between them. The germline gives CDR1 DFQATT, CDR2 SNEGSKA (reference sequence). The CDR3 is 12 residues long. CDR3 in amino acids: CSGRHLTGELFF. The CDR3 coding sequence is TGCAGTGGAAGACATCTAACCGGGGAGCTGTTTTTT.

The genes are TRBV12-3 or TRBV12-4 and TRBJ1-3; a possible D gene is TRBD1 (6 bases). Trimming removed 6 bases at V and 0 bases at J, with 12 bases between. The CDR3 consists of 15 residues. The CDR3 DNA sequence: TGTGCCAGCAGCCCTGACAGGCACTCTGGAAACACCATATATTTT. It translates to CASSPDRHSGNTIYF.

This clonotype was observed at least ten times. This chain connects TRBV4-1 to TRBJ2-1; D is undetermined. Germline loops: CDR1 MGHRA, CDR2 YSYEKL. The ends were cut back, 1 base at V and 8 bases at J, with 12 bases in the middle. This CDR3 contains 14 residues. The CDR3 DNA is TGCGCCAGCAGCCAAGTGGCAGGATCGGATGAGCAGTTCTTC. Translating it yields CASSQVAGSDEQFF.

The J gene is TRBJ2-5, the V gene TRBV10-3; 11 bases match TRBD2. CDR3 size: 13 residues. Germline V CDR1 and CDR2: ENHRY, SYGVKD. V lost 6 bases and J lost 5; bases outside the gene matches: 2. CDR3 in amino acids: CAISRTSGETQYF. The CDR3 nucleotides are TGTGCCATCAGCCGGACTAGCGGGGAGACCCAGTACTTC.

This clonotype has a handful of counts. The chain uses TRBV18 and TRBJ1-5, with D uncertain. From germline, CDR1 is KGHSH and CDR2 LQKENI. The V gene lost 5 bases and the J gene lost 1 base, with 12 bases spanning the gap. This CDR3 is 15 amino acids long. The chain's CDR3 is CASSKFGGSNQPQHF. CDR3 nucleotides: TGTGCCAGCTCAAAATTCGGAGGGAGCAATCAGCCCCAGCATTTT.